This TCR beta chain was observed in a study of persistence of HIV-infected CD4 T cells. Background on the study: CD4+ T cells responding to CMV or HIV-1 Gag were isolated. Study-level findings and limits: Proviral oligoclonality tracked with TCR oligoclonality within the same sorted cells. Antigen-responding cells were enriched for degenerate expanded CDR3beta sequences.

The stimulus was lysate of CMV-infected fibroblasts, about 10 ug/mL. CD40L-negative CD69-negative CD45RO-high memory CD4+ T cells were sorted as populations depleted of antigen-responding cells. Note on this clone: Its antigen remains unknown.

The libraries were made with immunoSEQ version 4 in survey mode. The table came from immunoSEQ multiplex PCR; TCRdb's copy has only in-frame clones and leaves some out. The sample has 25,000 to 30,000 clones, almost 85% seen once. The germline CDR1 and CDR2 sequences are SGHVS and FQNEAQ. V trimming: 3 bases; J trimming: 1 base; junction bases outside the gene matches: 4. CDR3 length equals 16 residues. This receptor was identified in an adult man with HIV who was CMV-seropositive. This chain joins TRBV7-8 and TRBJ2-1, with 9 nucleotides matching TRBD1. Material: CD4+ T cells sorted from PBMCs after roughly 17-hour stimulation, obtained from a patient who received antiretroviral therapy. In DNA form, the CDR3 reads TGTGCCAGCAGCTTCTACAGGGGGCAATCCTACAATGAGCAGTTCTTC. Its translation is CASSFYRGQSYNEQFF.